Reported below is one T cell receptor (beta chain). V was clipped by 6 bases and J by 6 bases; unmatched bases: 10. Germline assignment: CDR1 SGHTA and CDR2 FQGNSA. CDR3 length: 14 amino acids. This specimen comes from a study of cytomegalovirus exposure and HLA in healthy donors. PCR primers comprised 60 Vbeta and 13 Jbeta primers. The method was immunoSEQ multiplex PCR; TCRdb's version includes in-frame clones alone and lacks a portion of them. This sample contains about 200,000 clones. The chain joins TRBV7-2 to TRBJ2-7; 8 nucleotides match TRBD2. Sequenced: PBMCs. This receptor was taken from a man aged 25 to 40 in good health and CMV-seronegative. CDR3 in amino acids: CASSRIGGVTEQYF. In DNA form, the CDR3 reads TGTGCCAGCAGTCGAATCGGGGGGGTCACCGAGCAGTACTTC.